Below, 20 T cell receptor beta chains from the same sample are listed, as sequenced in a study of cytomegalovirus exposure and HLA in healthy donors. The PCR was carried out with 60 Vbeta primers and 13 Jbeta primers. The repertoire was sequenced with immunoSEQ multiplex PCR; TCRdb's copy has only in-frame clones and lacks some. The sample totals about 150,000 clones. Sample: PBMCs. These TCRs come from a woman in her forties or fifties in good health and CMV-seronegative.

The chain recombines TRBV6-6 with TRBJ1-1; TRBD1 might be the D (5 bases). Germline CDR1 reads MNHNY; CDR2 reads SVGAGI (reference sequence). The CDR3 spans 12 residues. Trimming cost V 5 bases and J 7 bases, with 11 bases left between them. In DNA form, the CDR3 reads TGTGCCAGCAGTGACAGAAAGGGTGAAGCTTTCTTT. This translates into CASSDRKGEAFF.

The rearrangement uses TRBV15 and TRBJ2-3, with 9 bases matching TRBD1. CDR1 LNHNV and CDR2 YYDKDF come from the germline V gene (reference sequence). J was trimmed by 1 base and V by 0 bases; bases with no gene match: 2. The CDR3 runs to 16 residues. CDR3 loop: CATSRETGGRTDTQYF. The CDR3 DNA reads TGTGCCACCAGCAGAGAGACAGGGGGACGCACAGATACGCAGTATTTT.

The rearrangement uses TRBV28 and TRBJ2-7; D is uncertain. This CDR3 spans 10 amino acids. Germline V gene sequence: CDR1 MDHEN, CDR2 SYDVKM. The ends were cut back, 6 bases at V and 5 bases at J, with 5 bases in the middle. CDR3 region: CASSYHEQYF. The CDR3 DNA reads TGTGCCAGCAGCTACCACGAGCAGTACTTC.

The rearrangement joins TRBV9 to TRBJ2-3; 13 nucleotides align to TRBD2. The CDR3 contains 16 residues. Germline CDR1 is SGDLS and CDR2 is YYNGEE. The V gene end was trimmed by 4 bases and the J gene end by 2 bases; junction bases not matched to a gene: 4. CDR3 in amino acids: CASSPGTSGDTDTQYF. Here the CDR3 DNA reads TGTGCCAGCAGCCCCGGGACTAGCGGGGACACAGATACGCAGTATTTT. Variable domain in full (rest from reference TRBV9 and TRBJ2-3): DSGVTQTPKHLITATGQRVTLRCSPRSGDLSVYWYQQSLDQGLQFLIQYYNGEERAKGNILERFSAQQFPDLHSELNLSSLELGDSALYFCASSPGTSGDTDTQYFGPGTRLTVL.

The chain employs TRBV6-1 and TRBJ2-7, with a tentative D call TRBD1 (6 bases). From germline, CDR1 is MNHNS and CDR2 SASEGT. The CDR3 runs 12 residues. V gave up 2 bases and J gave up 5 bases, with 7 bases separating them. The CDR3 loop reads CASSEYRDEQYF. CDR3 nucleotide sequence: TGTGCCAGCAGTGAATACAGGGACGAGCAGTACTTC.

This chain joins TRBV7-2 and TRBJ1-1, with 7 bases identical to TRBD1. This CDR3 is 14 amino acids long. Germline CDR1 SGHTA, CDR2 FQGNSA. Trimming removed 2 bases from V and 6 bases from J; junction bases left unmatched: 6. CDR3 sequence (DNA): TGTGCCAGCAGCTTACGTGGGACAGTAGCTGAAGCTTTCTTT. Its protein is CASSLRGTVAEAFF. Full variable domain (missing parts from reference TRBV7-2 and TRBJ1-1): GAGVSQSPSNKVTEKGKDVELRCDPISGHTALYWYRQSLGQGLEFLIYFQGNSAPDKSGLPSDRFSAERTGGSVSTLTIQRTQQEDSAVYLCASSLRGTVAEAFFGQGTRLTVV.

The chain links TRBV7-3 to TRBJ2-3; TRBD1 is a possible D gene (6 bases). Germline CDR1 is SGHTA and CDR2 is FQGTGA. The CDR3 spans 16 residues. V lost 0 bases, J lost 4 bases, and 14 bases lay in between. CDR3 amino acids: CASSLTSGADSDTQYF. The DNA of the CDR3 is TGTGCCAGCAGCTTAACCTCAGGGGCAGACTCAGATACGCAGTATTTT.

The chain is built from TRBV9 and TRBJ2-7; D not resolved. Germline V CDR1 and CDR2: SGDLS, YYNGEE. V dropped 3 bases and J dropped 0 bases, with 7 bases sitting between them. This CDR3 has 13 amino acids. The CDR3 region is CASSGPSSYEQYF. In DNA, the CDR3 is TGTGCCAGCAGCGGACCTAGCTCCTACGAGCAGTACTTC.

The chain links TRBV19 to TRBJ1-1, with D unresolved. V was trimmed by 7 bases and J by 5 bases, leaving 17 bases between them. There are 14 residues in the CDR3. Germline V CDR1 and CDR2: LNHDA, SQIVND (reference sequence). The CDR3 protein is CASTAGRGGTEAFF. The CDR3 bases are TGTGCCAGTACGGCGGGTCGAGGTGGAACTGAAGCTTTCTTT.

The chain recombines TRBV6-5 with TRBJ1-2, with D possibly being TRBD1 (5 bases). Trimming cost V 10 bases and J 8 bases, with 14 bases left between them. This CDR3 comprises 11 residues. Germline CDR1 MNHEY, CDR2 SVGAGI. The CDR3 DNA follows: TGTGCCACCCAGGGTGCGGTGGGCTACACCTTC. It encodes CATQGAVGYTF.

The rearrangement links TRBV9 to TRBJ1-5, with TRBD1 identical over 9 bases. CDR1 SGDLS and CDR2 YYNGEE come from the germline V gene. The V segment lost 3 bases and the J segment 6 bases; nucleotides outside the gene matches: 7. The CDR3 runs 15 residues. CDR3: CASSGPGTGFQPQHF. The CDR3, as DNA: TGTGCCAGCAGCGGCCCTGGGACAGGGTTTCAGCCCCAGCATTTT. Full variable domain (missing parts from reference TRBV9 and TRBJ1-5): DSGVTQTPKHLITATGQRVTLRCSPRSGDLSVYWYQQSLDQGLQFLIQYYNGEERAKGNILERFSAQQFPDLHSELNLSSLELGDSALYFCASSGPGTGFQPQHFGDGTRLSIL.

This chain joins TRBV19 and TRBJ2-5; 9 nucleotides match TRBD2. The CDR3 is 18 amino acids. The germline gives CDR1 LNHDA, CDR2 SQIVND (reference sequence). Trimming removed 0 bases from V and 0 bases from J; junction bases left unmatched: 8. The CDR3 sequence: CASSIDRLAGGYQETQYF. The CDR3 bases are TGTGCCAGTAGTATAGATCGCCTTGCGGGAGGGTACCAAGAGACCCAGTACTTC. Full variable domain (outside the CDR3, taken from reference TRBV19 and TRBJ2-5): DGGITQSPKYLFRKEGQNVTLSCEQNLNHDAMYWYRQDPGQGLRLIYYSQIVNDFQKGDIAEGYSVSREKKESFPLTVTSAQKNPTAFYLCASSIDRLAGGYQETQYFGPGTRLLVL.

V and J are TRBV7-3 and TRBJ2-3, with D uncertain. The germline V and J ends were trimmed by 4 bases and 1 base, with 12 bases remaining between them. The CDR3 is 15 residues long. Germline values: CDR1 SGHTA, CDR2 FQGTGA. The DNA for the CDR3 is TGTGCCAGCAGCTCCCTCGGCAGCGGCACAGATACGCAGTATTTT. As protein: CASSSLGSGTDTQYF.

The chain couples TRBV6-5 to TRBJ2-2, with TRBD1 matching 8 bases. The CDR3 length is 15 residues. With V trimmed by 5 bases and J by 3 bases, 5 bases remained unmatched. The germline V gene encodes CDR1 MNHEY and CDR2 SVGAGI. The CDR3 coding sequence is TGTGCCAGCAGTCCCAGGGGGCAGGACACCGGGGAGCTGTTTTTT. Protein sequence: CASSPRGQDTGELFF.

This chain joins TRBV12-5 and TRBJ2-7; maybe TRBD2 (6 bases). V was trimmed by 7 bases and J by 0 bases, leaving 10 bases between them. The germline V gene encodes CDR1 LGHNT and CDR2 FRNRAP. This CDR3 is 13 amino acids long. CDR3 bases: TGTGCTAGTGCTAAGGGACTCTCCTACGAGCAGTACTTC. Amino acids: CASAKGLSYEQYF.

The rearrangement links TRBV5-1 to TRBJ1-1; tentative D call: TRBD1 (5 bases). This CDR3 contains 14 residues. V gave up 4 bases and J gave up 7 bases, with 17 bases separating them. Germline V gene data show CDR1 as SGHRS and CDR2 as YFSETQ. The CDR3 sequence is CASSLGLRDREAFF. For the CDR3, the DNA is TGCGCCAGCAGCCTAGGCCTCAGGGATCGTGAAGCTTTCTTT. Variable domain in full (rest from reference TRBV5-1 and TRBJ1-1): KAGVTQTPRYLIKTRGQQVTLSCSPISGHRSVSWYQQTPGQGLQFLFEYFSETQRNKGNFPGRFSGRQFSNSRSEMNVSTLELGDSALYLCASSLGLRDREAFFGQGTRLTVV.

This chain links TRBV27 with TRBJ2-2, with D perhaps matching TRBD1 (5 bases). Germline V gives CDR1 MNHEY, CDR2 SMNVEV (reference sequence). V shed 3 bases and J shed 3 bases, with 8 bases lying between them. This CDR3 is 14 amino acids long. The CDR3 protein is CASSLGPYTGELFF. The CDR3 DNA reads TGTGCCAGCAGTTTGGGGCCGTACACCGGGGAGCTGTTTTTT.

This rearrangement joins TRBV4-1 to TRBJ1-1, with a tentative D call TRBD1 (6 bases). Per germline, CDR1 MGHRA and CDR2 YSYEKL. There are 15 residues in the CDR3. Trimming pared 5 bases from V and 0 bases from J, leaving 13 bases between. The CDR3 protein is CASSARTAMNTEAFF. The DNA for the CDR3 is TGCGCCAGCAGCGCTCGGACAGCCATGAACACTGAAGCTTTCTTT.

The chain combines TRBV10-3 with TRBJ2-3; the match to TRBD2 covers 11 bases. V trimming: 4 bases; J trimming: 6 bases; junction bases outside the gene matches: 6. Germline V gene sequence: CDR1 ENHRY, CDR2 SYGVKD. CDR3 length equals 15 residues. The CDR3 protein is CAISGASGGTDTQYF. The CDR3 nucleotides are TGTGCCATCAGTGGGGCTAGCGGGGGGACTGATACGCAGTATTTT.

The CDR3 here is CASSQAWTSGGPWYEQYF. The CDR3 DNA sequence: TGCGCCAGCAGCCAAGCTTGGACTAGCGGGGGCCCCTGGTACGAGCAGTACTTC. The chain couples TRBV4-1 to TRBJ2-7; TRBD2 aligns across 13 bases. This CDR3 is built from 18 residues. Germline lookup yields CDR1 MGHRA and CDR2 YSYEKL. V lost 1 base to trimming and J lost 4 bases; unmatched junction nucleotides: 10.